The sequence of this TCR beta chain was determined in a study of vaccination and CD4 T cells after COVID-19. On this clonotype: Its antigen is undetermined.

The Oncomine TCR Beta short-read assay was what sequenced the DNA obtained from cultured CD4+ T cells. TCRdb called the PCR reads again in MiXCR, with one record for every CDR3 protein. Of 8,800 or so distinct CDR3 sequences listed, roughly 52% were seen once; the top ten hold approximately 18%. As for treatment: approximately 10-day PBMC culture with coronavirus spike peptide pools or control peptides (ViraFEST assay). Harvesting of the unexposed donor's CD4+ T cells predated the COVID-19 pandemic (2011-2018). Whole-study findings and limits: The great majority, 304 of 307 vaccine-specific clones, proved spike mono-reactive in convalescent patients.

The CDR3 runs 14 residues. V gave up 2 bases and J gave up 0 bases, with 7 bases separating them. Germline lookup yields CDR1 WNHNN and CDR2 SYGVQD (reference sequence). The source material was CD4+ T cells from blood, cultured in vitro. The source of this sequence is a human donor in good health. This rearrangement joins TRBV10-1 to TRBJ1-1, with unresolved D. This chain's CDR3 is CASSEGWMNTEAFF. Written as DNA, the CDR3 is TGCGCCAGCAGTGAGGGTTGGATGAACACTGAAGCTTTCTTT.